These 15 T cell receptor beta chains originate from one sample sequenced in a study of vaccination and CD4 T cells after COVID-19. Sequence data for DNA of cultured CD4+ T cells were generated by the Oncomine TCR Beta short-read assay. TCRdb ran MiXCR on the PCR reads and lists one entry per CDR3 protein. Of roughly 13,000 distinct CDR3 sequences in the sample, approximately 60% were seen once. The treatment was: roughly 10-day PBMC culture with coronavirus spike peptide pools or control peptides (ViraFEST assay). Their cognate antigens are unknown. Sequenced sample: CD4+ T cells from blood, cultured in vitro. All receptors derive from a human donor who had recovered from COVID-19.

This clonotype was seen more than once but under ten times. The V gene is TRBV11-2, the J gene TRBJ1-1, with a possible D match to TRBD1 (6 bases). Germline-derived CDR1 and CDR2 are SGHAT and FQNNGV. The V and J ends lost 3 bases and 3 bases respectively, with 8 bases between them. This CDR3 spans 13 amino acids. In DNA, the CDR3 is TGTGCCAGCAGCTTTTCAGGGGACACTGAAGCTTTCTTT. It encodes CASSFSGDTEAFF.

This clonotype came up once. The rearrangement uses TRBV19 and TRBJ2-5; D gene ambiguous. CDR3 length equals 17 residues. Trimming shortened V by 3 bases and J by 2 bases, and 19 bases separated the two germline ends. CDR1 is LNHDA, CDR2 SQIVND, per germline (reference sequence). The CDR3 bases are TGTGCCAGTAGTATTTTCCTCGGTTTCGACGGGCAAGAGACCCAGTACTTC. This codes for CASSIFLGFDGQETQYF.

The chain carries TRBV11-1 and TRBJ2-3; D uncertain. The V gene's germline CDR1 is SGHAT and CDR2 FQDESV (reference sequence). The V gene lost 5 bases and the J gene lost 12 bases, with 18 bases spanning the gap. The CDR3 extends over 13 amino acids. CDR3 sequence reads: CASSPTFNLHQYF. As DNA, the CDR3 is TGTGCCAGCAGCCCTACATTCAACTTGCATCAGTATTTT.

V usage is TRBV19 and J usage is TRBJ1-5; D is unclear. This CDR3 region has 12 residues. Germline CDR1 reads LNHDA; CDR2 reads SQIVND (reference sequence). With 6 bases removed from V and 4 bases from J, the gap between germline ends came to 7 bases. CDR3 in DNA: TGTGCCAGTAGGGGGTCAAATCAGCCCCAGCATTTT. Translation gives CASRGSNQPQHF.

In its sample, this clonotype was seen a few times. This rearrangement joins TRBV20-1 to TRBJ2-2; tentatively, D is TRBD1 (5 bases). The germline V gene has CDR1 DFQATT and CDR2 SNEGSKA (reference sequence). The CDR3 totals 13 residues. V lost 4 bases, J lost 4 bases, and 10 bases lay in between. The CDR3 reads CSAKVTATGELFF. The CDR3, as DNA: TGCAGTGCTAAGGTGACAGCCACCGGGGAGCTGTTTTTT.

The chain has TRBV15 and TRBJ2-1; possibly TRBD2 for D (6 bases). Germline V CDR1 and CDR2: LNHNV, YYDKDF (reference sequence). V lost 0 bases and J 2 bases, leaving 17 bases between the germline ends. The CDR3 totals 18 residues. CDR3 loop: CATSRDSIRAGTYNEQFF. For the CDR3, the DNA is TGTGCCACCAGCAGAGATAGTATTAGGGCGGGGACCTACAATGAGCAGTTCTTC.

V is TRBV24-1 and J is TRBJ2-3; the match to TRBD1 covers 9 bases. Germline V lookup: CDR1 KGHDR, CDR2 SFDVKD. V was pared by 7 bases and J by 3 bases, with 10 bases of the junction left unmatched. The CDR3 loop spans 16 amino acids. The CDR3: CATSSSGTGLTDTQYF. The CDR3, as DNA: TGTGCCACCAGCTCCTCCGGGACAGGGTTAACAGATACGCAGTATTTT.

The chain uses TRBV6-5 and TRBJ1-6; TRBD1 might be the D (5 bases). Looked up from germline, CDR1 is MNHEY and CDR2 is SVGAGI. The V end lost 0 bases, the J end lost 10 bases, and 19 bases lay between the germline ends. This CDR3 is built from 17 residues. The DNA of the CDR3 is TGTGCCAGCAGTTACTCAATTGCCGGCAGGGTGAGCTCACCCCTCCACTTT. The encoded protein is CASSYSIAGRVSSPLHF.

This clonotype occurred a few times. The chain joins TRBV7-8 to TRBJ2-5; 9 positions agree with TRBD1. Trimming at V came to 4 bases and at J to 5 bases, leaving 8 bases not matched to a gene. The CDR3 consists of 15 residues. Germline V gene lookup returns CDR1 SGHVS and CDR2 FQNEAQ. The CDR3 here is CASSYGTGFGETQYF. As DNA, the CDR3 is TGTGCCAGCAGCTACGGGACAGGGTTCGGGGAGACCCAGTACTTC.

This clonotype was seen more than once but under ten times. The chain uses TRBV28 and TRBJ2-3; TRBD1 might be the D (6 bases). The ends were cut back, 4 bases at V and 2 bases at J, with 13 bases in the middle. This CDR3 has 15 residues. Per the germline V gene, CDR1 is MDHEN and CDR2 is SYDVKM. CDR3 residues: CASSSRDKYTDTQYF. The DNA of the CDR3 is TGTGCCAGCAGTTCTCGGGACAAATACACAGATACGCAGTATTTT.

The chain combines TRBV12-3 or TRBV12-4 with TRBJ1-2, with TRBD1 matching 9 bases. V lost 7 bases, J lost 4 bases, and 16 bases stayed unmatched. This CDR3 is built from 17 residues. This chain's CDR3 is CASNPGTGRLEGYGYTF. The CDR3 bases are TGTGCCAGCAACCCGGGGACAGGGAGGTTGGAGGGCTATGGCTACACCTTC.

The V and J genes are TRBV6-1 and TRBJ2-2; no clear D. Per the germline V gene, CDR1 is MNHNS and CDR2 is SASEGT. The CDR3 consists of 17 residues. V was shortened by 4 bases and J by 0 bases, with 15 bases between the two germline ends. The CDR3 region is CASSGWQTLTNTGELFF. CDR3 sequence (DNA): TGTGCCAGCAGTGGATGGCAGACCCTAACGAACACCGGGGAGCTGTTTTTT.

CDR3 in DNA: TGTGCCAGCAGCTTACCCAGCTCGGGCTCTGGAAACACCATATATTTT. Encoded protein: CASSLPSSGSGNTIYF. The J gene is TRBJ1-3, the V gene TRBV5-4; D ambiguous. The CDR3 contains 16 residues. Germline CDR1 and CDR2: SGHNT and YYREEE (reference sequence). Trimming left V 2 bases short and J 0 bases short, with 12 bases between.

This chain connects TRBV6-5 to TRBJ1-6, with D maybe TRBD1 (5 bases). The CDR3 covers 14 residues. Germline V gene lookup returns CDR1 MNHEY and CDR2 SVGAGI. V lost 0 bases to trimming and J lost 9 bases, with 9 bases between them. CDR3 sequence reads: CASSYSGGPSPLHF. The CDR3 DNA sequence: TGTGCCAGCAGTTACTCTGGGGGACCTTCACCCCTCCACTTT.

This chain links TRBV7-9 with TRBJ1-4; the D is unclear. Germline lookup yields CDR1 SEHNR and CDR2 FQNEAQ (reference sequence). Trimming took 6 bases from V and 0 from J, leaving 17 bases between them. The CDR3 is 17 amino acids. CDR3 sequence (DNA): TGTGCCAGCAGGCCCCTGTTAAGGGCTGCAACTAATGAAAAACTGTTTTTT. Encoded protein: CASRPLLRAATNEKLFF.